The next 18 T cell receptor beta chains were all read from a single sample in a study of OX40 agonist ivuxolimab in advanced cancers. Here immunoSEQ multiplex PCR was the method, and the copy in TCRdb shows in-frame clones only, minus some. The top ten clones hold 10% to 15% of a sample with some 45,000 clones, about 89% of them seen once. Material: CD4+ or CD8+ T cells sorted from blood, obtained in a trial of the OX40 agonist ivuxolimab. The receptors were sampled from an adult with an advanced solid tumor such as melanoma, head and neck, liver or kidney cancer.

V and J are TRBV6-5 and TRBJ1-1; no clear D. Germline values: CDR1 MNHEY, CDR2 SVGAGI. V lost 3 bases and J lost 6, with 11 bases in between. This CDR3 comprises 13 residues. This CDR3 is CASSYSSTSEAFF. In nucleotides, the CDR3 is TGTGCCAGCAGTTATTCGTCAACTTCTGAAGCTTTCTTT.

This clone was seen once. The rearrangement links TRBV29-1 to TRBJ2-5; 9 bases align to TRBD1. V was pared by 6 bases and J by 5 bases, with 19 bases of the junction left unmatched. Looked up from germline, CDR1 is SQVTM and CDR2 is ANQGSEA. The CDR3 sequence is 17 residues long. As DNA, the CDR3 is TGCAGCGTCAGGGGGCCCGGACAGGGGAGAGACGGGGAGACCCAGTACTTC. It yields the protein CSVRGPGQGRDGETQYF.

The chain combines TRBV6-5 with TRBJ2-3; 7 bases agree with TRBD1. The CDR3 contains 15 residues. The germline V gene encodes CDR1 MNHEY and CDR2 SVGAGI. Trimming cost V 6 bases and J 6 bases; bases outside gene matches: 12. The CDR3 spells CASSLEGDRPDTQYF. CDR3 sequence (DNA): TGTGCCAGCAGCCTCGAAGGGGACAGACCGGATACGCAGTATTTT.

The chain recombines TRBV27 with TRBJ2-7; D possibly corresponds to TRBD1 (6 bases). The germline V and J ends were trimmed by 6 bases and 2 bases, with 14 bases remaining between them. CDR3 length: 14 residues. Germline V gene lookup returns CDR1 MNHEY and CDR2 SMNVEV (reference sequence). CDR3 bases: TGTGCCAGCAGCTTAAGACAGGCCACCTACGAGCAGTACTTC. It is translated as CASSLRQATYEQYF.

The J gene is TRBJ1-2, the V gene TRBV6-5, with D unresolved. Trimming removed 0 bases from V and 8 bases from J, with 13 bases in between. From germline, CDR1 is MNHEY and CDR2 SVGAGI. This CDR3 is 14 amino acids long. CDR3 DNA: TGTGCCAGCAGTTACTCGGAGGGATTTGGGGGCTACACCTTC. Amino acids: CASSYSEGFGGYTF.

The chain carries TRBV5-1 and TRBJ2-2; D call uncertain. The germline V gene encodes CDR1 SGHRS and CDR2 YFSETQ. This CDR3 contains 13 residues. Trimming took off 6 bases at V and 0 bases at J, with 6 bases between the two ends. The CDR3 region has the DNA TGCGCCAGCATACAGCCGAACACCGGGGAGCTGTTTTTT. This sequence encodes CASIQPNTGELFF.

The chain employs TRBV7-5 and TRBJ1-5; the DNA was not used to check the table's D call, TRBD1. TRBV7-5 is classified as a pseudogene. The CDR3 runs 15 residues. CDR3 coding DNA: TGTGTCAGAAGCTTAGGGACACCAAGCAATCAGCCCCAGCATTTT. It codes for CVRSLGTPSNQPQHF.

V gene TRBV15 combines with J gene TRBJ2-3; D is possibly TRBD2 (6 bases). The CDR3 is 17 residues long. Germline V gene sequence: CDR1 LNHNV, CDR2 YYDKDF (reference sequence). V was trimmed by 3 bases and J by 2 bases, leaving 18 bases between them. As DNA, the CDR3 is TGTGCCACCAGCAGCCTCCGGGGGACTGGAGACACAGATACGCAGTATTTT. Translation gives CATSSLRGTGDTDTQYF.

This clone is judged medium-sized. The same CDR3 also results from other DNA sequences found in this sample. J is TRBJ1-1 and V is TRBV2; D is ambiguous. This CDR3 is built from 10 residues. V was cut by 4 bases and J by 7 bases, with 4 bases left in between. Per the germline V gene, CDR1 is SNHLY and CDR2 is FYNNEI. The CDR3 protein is CASSVGEAFF. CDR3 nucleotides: TGTGCCAGCAGTGTCGGTGAAGCTTTCTTT. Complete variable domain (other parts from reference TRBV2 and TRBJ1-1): EPEVTQTPSHQVTQMGQEVILRCVPISNHLYFYWYRQILGQKVEFLVSFYNNEISEKSEIFDDQFSVERPDGSNFTLKIRSTKLEDSAMYFCASSVGEAFFGQGTRLTVV.

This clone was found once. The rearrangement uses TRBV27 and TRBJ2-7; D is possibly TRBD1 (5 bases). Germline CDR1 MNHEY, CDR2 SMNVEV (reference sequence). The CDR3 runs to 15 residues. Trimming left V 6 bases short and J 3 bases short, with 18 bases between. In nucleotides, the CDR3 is TGTGCCAGCAGACAACACCGAGACAGCTACTACGAGCAGTACTTC. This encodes CASRQHRDSYYEQYF.

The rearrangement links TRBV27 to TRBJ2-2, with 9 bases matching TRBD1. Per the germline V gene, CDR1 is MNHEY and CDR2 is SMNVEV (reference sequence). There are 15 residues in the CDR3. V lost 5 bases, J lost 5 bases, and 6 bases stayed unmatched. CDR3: CASSLRTGETGELFF. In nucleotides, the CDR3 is TGTGCCAGCAGTCTCAGGACAGGGGAAACCGGGGAGCTGTTTTTT.

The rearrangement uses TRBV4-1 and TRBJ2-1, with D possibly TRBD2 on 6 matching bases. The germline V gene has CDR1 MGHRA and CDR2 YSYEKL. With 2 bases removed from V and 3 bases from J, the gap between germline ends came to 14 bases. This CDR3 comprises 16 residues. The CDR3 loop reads CASSQIGGRNYNEQFF. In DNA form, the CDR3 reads TGCGCCAGCAGCCAAATCGGGGGACGAAACTACAATGAGCAGTTCTTC.

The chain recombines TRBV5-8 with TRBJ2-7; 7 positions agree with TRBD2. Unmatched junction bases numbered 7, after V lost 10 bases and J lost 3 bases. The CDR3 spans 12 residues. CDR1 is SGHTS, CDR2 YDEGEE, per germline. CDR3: CAGRWEGYEQYF. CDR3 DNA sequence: TGTGCCGGCCGCTGGGAGGGCTACGAGCAGTACTTC. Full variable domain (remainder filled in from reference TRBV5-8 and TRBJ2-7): EAGVTQSPTHLIKTRGQQATLRCSPISGHTSVYWYQQALGLGLQFLLWYDEGEERNRGNFPPRFSGRQFPNYSSELNVNALELEDSALYLCAGRWEGYEQYFGPGTRLTVT.

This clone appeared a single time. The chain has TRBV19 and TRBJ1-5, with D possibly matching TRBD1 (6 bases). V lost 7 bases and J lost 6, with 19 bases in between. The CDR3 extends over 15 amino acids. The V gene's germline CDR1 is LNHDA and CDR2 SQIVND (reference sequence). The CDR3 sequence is CASNKRQAGTQPQHF. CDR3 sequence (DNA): TGTGCCAGTAACAAGAGACAGGCAGGTACTCAGCCCCAGCATTTT. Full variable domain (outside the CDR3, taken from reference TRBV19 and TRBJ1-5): DGGITQSPKYLFRKEGQNVTLSCEQNLNHDAMYWYRQDPGQGLRLIYYSQIVNDFQKGDIAEGYSVSREKKESFPLTVTSAQKNPTAFYLCASNKRQAGTQPQHFGDGTRLSIL.

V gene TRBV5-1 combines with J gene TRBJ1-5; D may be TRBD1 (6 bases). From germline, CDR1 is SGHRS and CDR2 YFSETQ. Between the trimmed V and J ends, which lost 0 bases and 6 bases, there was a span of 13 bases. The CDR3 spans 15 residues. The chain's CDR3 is CASSLAGEEGQPQHF. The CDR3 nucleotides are TGCGCCAGCAGCTTGGCAGGGGAAGAAGGTCAGCCCCAGCATTTT.

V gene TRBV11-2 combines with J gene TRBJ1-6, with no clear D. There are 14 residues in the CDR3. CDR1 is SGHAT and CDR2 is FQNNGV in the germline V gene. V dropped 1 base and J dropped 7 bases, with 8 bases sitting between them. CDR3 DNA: TGTGCCAGCAGCTTAGGGGCAGAGAATTCACCCCTCCACTTT. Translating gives CASSLGAENSPLHF. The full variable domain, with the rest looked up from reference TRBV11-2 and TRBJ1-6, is EAGVAQSPRYKIIEKRQSVAFWCNPISGHATLYWYQQILGQGPKLLIQFQNNGVVDDSQLPKDRFSAERLKGVDSTLKIQPAKLEDSAVYLCASSLGAENSPLHFGNGTRLTVT.

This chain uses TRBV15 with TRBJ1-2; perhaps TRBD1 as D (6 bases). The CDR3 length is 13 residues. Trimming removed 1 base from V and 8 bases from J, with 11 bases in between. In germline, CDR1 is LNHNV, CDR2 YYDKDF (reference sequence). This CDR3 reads CATSRGGGGGYTF. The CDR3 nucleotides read TGTGCCACCAGCAGAGGGGGAGGGGGAGGCTACACCTTC.

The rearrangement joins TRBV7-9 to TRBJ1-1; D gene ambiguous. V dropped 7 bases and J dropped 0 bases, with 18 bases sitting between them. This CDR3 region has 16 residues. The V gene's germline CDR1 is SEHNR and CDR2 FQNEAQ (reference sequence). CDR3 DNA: TGTGCCAGCACCCTCCCGAGACTCAACATGAACACTGAAGCTTTCTTT. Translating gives CASTLPRLNMNTEAFF. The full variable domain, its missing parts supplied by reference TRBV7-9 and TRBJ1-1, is DTGVSQNPRHKITKRGQNVTFRCDPISEHNRLYWYRQTLGQGPEFLTYFQNEAQLEKSRLLSDRFSAERPKGSFSTLEIQRTEQGDSAMYLCASTLPRLNMNTEAFFGQGTRLTVV.